These 9 T cell receptor beta chains were all obtained from the same sample, sequenced in a study of blood T cells in healthy people across ages. With a J-beta primer mix and a sample-barcoded 5' primer, a second PCR ran roughly 7 to 11 cycles. A single record per CDR3 protein comes from TCRdb applying MiXCR to the 5' RACE reads. This repertoire shows about 570,000 distinct CDR3 sequences, 27% found once; its top ten account for 15% to 20%. Sequencing was performed on blood. The receptors stem from a woman aged 70-85 years in good health.

V is TRBV7-2 and J is TRBJ2-5; 8 bases match TRBD2. Germline loops: CDR1 SGHTA, CDR2 FQGNSA. The CDR3 length is 14 residues. The CDR3 bases are TGTGCTACTAGGGCTAGCGGGTTCGTGGGGACCCAGTACTTC. Translation: CATRASGFVGTQYF.

The chain carries TRBV5-1 and TRBJ2-3; 7 bases are a match to TRBD1. The germline CDR1 and CDR2 sequences are SGHRS and YFSETQ. The junction had 10 bases not matched to a gene; V was cut back by 3 bases and J by 6 bases. This CDR3 comprises 15 residues. The CDR3 here is CASSSRQGWSDTQYF. The CDR3 DNA reads TGCGCCAGCAGCTCGCGACAGGGTTGGTCGGATACGCAGTATTTT.

The V and J genes are TRBV7-2 and TRBJ2-7; the D gene could be TRBD1 or TRBD2 (5 bases each). Germline V lookup: CDR1 SGHTA, CDR2 FQGNSA. Trimming took off 5 bases at V and 9 bases at J, with 17 bases between the two ends. This CDR3 spans 13 amino acids. CDR3 loop: CASSLVGTRGQYF. The CDR3 bases are TGTGCCAGCAGCCTGGTCGGGACGAGAGGGCAGTACTTC.

The genes are TRBV7-2 and TRBJ2-2, with D possibly being TRBD2 (6 bases). V lost 1 base and J 5 bases, leaving 14 bases between the germline ends. Per germline, CDR1 SGHTA and CDR2 FQGNSA. The CDR3 length is 16 residues. CDR3 nucleotide sequence: TGTGCCAGCAGCTTAGTAGGGACTGGGAATACCGGGGAGCTGTTTTTT. It encodes CASSLVGTGNTGELFF.

This clonotype has a handful of counts. J is TRBJ1-1 and V is TRBV20-1; D gene uncertain. The CDR3 runs to 13 residues. V shed 2 bases and J shed 4 bases, with 11 bases lying between them. From germline, CDR1 is DFQATT and CDR2 SNEGSKA (reference sequence). Here the CDR3 reads CSARWHGGTEAFF. Here the CDR3 DNA reads TGCAGTGCTAGATGGCATGGTGGCACTGAAGCTTTCTTT.

This clonotype was seen only a few times. This chain links TRBV28 with TRBJ1-6; D call uncertain. Per the germline V gene, CDR1 is MDHEN and CDR2 is SYDVKM. The V end was cut by 7 bases, the J end by 0 bases, with 7 bases between. This CDR3 has 14 amino acids. CDR3 nucleotides: TGTGCCAGCACTGGTAGCTCCTATAATTCACCCCTCCACTTT. Protein product: CASTGSSYNSPLHF.

In this sample, this clonotype turned up a few times. This chain joins TRBV6-2 or TRBV6-3 and TRBJ2-2; D unclear. The length of the CDR3 is 12 residues. Germline CDR1 MNHEY, CDR2 SVGEGT. V dropped 9 bases and J dropped 7 bases, with 12 bases sitting between them. The CDR3 DNA follows: TGTGCCAGTTCCCCTCGCCTCGGGGAGCTGTTTTTT. Translation: CASSPRLGELFF.

This clonotype has at least ten counts. The chain carries TRBV7-8 and TRBJ2-7; TRBD1 agrees at 9 bases. The V segment lost 1 base and the J segment 1 base; nucleotides outside the gene matches: 8. Germline CDR1 is SGHVS and CDR2 is FQNEAQ. The CDR3 is 17 amino acids. The CDR3 spells CASSLGLGQGGSYEQYF. Here the CDR3 DNA reads TGTGCCAGCAGCTTAGGCCTGGGACAGGGAGGATCCTACGAGCAGTACTTC.

The CDR3 reads CASTQGIGEKLFF. CDR3 sequence (DNA): TGTGCCAGTACACAGGGGATCGGCGAAAAACTGTTTTTT. The chain combines TRBV27 with TRBJ1-4; 7 bases line up with TRBD1. J was trimmed by 8 bases and V by 9 bases; bases with no gene match: 9. From germline, CDR1 is MNHEY and CDR2 SMNVEV (reference sequence). The length of the CDR3 is 13 residues.